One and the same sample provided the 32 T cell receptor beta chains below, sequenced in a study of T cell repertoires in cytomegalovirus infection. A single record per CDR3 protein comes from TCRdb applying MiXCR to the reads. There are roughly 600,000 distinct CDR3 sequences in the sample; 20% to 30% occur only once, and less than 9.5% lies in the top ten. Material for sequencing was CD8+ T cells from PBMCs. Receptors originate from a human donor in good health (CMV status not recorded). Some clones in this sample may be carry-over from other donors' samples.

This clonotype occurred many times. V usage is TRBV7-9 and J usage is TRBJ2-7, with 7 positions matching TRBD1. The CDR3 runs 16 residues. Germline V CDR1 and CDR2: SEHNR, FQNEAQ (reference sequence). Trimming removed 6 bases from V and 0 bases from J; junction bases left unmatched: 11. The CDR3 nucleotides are TGTGCCAGCAGACATACCGGGACAGAGTTCTCCTACGAGCAGTACTTC. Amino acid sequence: CASRHTGTEFSYEQYF.

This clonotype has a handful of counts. CDR3 nucleotides: TGTGCCAGTACCCCCGCGGCTTCAAGTTACGAGCAGTACTTC. Its protein is CASTPAASSYEQYF. The chain recombines TRBV19 with TRBJ2-7, with D hard to call. The V gene's germline CDR1 is LNHDA and CDR2 SQIVND (reference sequence). The CDR3 is made up of 14 amino acids. With 7 bases removed from V and 4 bases from J, the gap between germline ends came to 17 bases.

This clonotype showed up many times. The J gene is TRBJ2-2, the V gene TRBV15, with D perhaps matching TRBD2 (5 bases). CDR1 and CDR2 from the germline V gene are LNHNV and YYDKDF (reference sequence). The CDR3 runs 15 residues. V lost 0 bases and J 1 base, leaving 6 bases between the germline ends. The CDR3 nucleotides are TGTGCCACCAGCAGAGATCGGGGGAACACCGGGGAGCTGTTTTTT. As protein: CATSRDRGNTGELFF.

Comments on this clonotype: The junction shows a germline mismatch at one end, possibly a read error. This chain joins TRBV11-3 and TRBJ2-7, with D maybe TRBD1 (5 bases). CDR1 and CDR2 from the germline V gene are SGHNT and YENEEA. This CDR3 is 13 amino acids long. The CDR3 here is CASSLRGHYEQCF. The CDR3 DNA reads TGTGCCAGCAGCTTAAGAGGACATTACGAGCAGTGCTTC.

The CDR3 DNA reads TGTGCCAGCAGTGAAGCGCTTCGGGGACAGGACGGCGACTATGGCTACACCTTC. The encoded protein is CASSEALRGQDGDYGYTF. The chain is built from TRBV2 and TRBJ1-2; 8 positions agree with TRBD1. This CDR3 is built from 18 residues. Germline V gene lookup returns CDR1 SNHLY and CDR2 FYNNEI. Trimming cost V 0 bases and J 3 bases; bases outside gene matches: 12.

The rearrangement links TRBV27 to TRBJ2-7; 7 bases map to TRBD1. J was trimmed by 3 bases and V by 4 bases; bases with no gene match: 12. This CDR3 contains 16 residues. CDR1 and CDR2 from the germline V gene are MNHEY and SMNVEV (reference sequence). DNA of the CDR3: TGTGCCAGCAGTTCATGTGGGACAGCGTTCGGCTACGAGCAGTACTTC. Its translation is CASSSCGTAFGYEQYF.

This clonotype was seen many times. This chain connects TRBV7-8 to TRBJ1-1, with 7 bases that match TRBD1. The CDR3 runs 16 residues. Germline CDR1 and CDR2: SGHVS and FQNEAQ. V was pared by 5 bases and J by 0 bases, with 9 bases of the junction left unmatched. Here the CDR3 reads CASSTPSQGVNTEAFF. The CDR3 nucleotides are TGTGCCAGCAGCACACCATCGCAGGGGGTGAACACTGAAGCTTTCTTT. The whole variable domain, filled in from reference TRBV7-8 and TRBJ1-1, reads GAGVSQSPRYKVAKRGQDVALRCDPISGHVSLFWYQQALGQGPEFLTYFQNEAQLDKSGLPSDRFFAERPEGSVSTLKIQRTQQEDSAVYLCASSTPSQGVNTEAFFGQGTRLTVV.

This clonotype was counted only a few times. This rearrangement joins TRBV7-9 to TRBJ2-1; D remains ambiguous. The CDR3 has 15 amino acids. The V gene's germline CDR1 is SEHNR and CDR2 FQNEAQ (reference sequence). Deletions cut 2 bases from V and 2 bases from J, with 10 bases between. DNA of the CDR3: TGTGCCAGCAGCTTAACTCTGGGCCCCTACAATGAGCAGTTCTTC. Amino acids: CASSLTLGPYNEQFF.

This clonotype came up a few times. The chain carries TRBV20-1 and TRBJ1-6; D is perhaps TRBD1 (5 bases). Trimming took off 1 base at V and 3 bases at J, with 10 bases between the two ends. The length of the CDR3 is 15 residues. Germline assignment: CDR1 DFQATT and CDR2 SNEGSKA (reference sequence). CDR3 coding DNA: TGCAGTGCTAGAGGACAGAGCCTCTATAATTCACCCCTCCACTTT. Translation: CSARGQSLYNSPLHF.

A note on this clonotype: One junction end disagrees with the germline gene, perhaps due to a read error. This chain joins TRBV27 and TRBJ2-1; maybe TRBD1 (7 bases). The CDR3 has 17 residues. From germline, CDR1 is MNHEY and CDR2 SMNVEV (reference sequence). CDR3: CASSLSRGDSSYNDQFF. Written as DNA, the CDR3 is TGTGCCAGCAGTTTATCGAGGGGGGACAGCTCCTACAATGACCAGTTCTTC.

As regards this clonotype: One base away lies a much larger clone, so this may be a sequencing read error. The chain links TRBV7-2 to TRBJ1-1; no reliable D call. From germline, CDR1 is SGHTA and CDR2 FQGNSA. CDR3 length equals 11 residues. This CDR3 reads CVSRRSQEAFF. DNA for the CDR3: TGTGTCAGCAGACGAAGTCAGGAAGCTTTCTTT.

The CDR3 DNA follows: TGTGCCAGCAGCTACATCCCGGGACTAGCGGGGTTCCCCTCTAGCACAGATACGCAGTATTTT. It specifies CASSYIPGLAGFPSSTDTQYF. J is TRBJ2-3 and V is TRBV5-6; 13 bases fit TRBD2. The CDR3 spans 21 residues. Germline V CDR1 and CDR2: SGHDT, YYEEEE. Germline trimming cut 3 bases from V and 0 bases from J; bases unmatched to any gene: 16.

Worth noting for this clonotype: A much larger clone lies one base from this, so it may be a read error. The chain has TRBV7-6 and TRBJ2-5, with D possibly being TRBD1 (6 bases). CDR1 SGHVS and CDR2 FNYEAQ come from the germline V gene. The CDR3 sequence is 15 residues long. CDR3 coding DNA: TGTGCCAGCAGCACGGACAGCCCCAACCAAGAGACCCAGCACTTC. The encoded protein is CASSTDSPNQETQHF.

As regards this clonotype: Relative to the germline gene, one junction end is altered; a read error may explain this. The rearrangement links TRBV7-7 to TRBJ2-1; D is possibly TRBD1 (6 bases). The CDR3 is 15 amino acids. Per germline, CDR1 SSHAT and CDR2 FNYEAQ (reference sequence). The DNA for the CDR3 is TGTGCTAGCAGCCCACCGGGACATCTCTACAATGAGCAGTTCTTC. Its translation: CASSPPGHLYNEQFF.

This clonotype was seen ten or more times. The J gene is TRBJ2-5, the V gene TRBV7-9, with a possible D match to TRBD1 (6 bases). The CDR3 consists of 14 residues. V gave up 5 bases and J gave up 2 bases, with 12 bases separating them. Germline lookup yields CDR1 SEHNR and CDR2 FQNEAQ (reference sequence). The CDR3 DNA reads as TGTGCCAGCAGCACCGGGACAAGACAAGAGACCCAGTACTTC. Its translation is CASSTGTRQETQYF.

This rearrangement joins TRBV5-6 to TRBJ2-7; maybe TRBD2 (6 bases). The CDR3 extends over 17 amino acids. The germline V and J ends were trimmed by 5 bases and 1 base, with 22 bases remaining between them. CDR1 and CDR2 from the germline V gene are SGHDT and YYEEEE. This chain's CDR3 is CASRPSWGAEGSYEQYF. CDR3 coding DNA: TGTGCCAGCAGGCCTAGTTGGGGAGCGGAGGGGTCCTACGAGCAGTACTTC.

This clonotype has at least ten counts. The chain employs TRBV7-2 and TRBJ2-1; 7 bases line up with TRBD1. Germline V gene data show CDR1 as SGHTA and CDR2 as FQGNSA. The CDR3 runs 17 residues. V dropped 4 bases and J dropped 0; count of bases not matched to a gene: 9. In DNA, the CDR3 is TGTGCCAGCAGCTCGCATGGCAGGGGGAGCTCCTACAATGAGCAGTTCTTC. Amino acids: CASSSHGRGSSYNEQFF.

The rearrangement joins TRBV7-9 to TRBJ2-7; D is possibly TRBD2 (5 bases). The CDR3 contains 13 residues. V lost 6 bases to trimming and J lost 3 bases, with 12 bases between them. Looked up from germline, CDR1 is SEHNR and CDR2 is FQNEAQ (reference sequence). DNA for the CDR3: TGTGCCAGCAGAAGTGCGGGTCGCTACGAGCAGTACTTC. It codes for CASRSAGRYEQYF. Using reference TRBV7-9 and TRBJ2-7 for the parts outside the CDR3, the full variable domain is DTGVSQNPRHKITKRGQNVTFRCDPISEHNRLYWYRQTLGQGPEFLTYFQNEAQLEKSRLLSDRFSAERPKGSFSTLEIQRTEQGDSAMYLCASRSAGRYEQYFGPGTRLTVT.

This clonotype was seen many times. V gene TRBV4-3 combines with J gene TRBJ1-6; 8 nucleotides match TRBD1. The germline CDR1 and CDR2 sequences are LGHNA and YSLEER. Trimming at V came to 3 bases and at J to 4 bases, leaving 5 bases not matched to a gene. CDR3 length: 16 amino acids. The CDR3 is CASSQAGGAYNSPLHF. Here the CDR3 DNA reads TGCGCCAGCAGCCAGGCAGGGGGCGCGTATAATTCACCCCTCCACTTT.

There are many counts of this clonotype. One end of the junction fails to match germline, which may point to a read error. DNA of the CDR3: TGTGCTAGCAGCAACCCCCCGGATAACACCGGGGAGCTGTTTTTT. It encodes CASSNPPDNTGELFF. The chain uses TRBV7-7 and TRBJ2-2, with unresolved D. The CDR3 loop spans 15 amino acids. CDR1 is SSHAT and CDR2 is FNYEAQ in the germline V gene (reference sequence).

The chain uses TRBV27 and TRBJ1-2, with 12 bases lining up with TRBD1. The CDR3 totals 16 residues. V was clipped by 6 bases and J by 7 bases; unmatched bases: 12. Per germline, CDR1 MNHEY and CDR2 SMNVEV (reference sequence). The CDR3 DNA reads TGTGCCAGCAGCCCGGGATCCGGGACAGGGGGCTTTGGCTACACCTTC. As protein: CASSPGSGTGGFGYTF.

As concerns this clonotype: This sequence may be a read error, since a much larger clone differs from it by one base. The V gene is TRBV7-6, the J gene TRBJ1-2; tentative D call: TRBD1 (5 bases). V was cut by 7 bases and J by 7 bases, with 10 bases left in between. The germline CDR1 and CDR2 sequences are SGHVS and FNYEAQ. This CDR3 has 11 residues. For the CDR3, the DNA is TGTGCCAGCAACTACGGGGGTGGCTACACCTTC. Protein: CASNYGGGYTF. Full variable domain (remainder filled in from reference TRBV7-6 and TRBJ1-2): GAGVSQSPRYKVTKRGQDVALRCDPISGHVSLYWYRQALGQGPEFLTYFNYEAQQDKSGLPNDRFSAERPEGSISTLTIQRTEQRDSAMYRCASNYGGGYTFGSGTRLTVV.

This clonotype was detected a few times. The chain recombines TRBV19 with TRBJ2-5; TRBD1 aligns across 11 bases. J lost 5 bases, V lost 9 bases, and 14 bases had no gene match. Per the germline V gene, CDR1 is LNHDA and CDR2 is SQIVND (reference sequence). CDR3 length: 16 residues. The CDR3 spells CASRGTGGLFVETQYF. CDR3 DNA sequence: TGTGCCAGCCGAGGGACAGGGGGGCTGTTCGTTGAGACCCAGTACTTC.

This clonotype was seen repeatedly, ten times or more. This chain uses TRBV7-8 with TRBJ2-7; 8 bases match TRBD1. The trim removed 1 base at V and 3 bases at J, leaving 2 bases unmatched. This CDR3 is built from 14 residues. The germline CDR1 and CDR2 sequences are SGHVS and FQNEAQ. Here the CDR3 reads CASSLVQGDYEQYF. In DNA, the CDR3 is TGTGCCAGCAGCTTAGTACAGGGGGACTACGAGCAGTACTTC. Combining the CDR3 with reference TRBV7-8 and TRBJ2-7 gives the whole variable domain GAGVSQSPRYKVAKRGQDVALRCDPISGHVSLFWYQQALGQGPEFLTYFQNEAQLDKSGLPSDRFFAERPEGSVSTLKIQRTQQEDSAVYLCASSLVQGDYEQYFGPGTRLTVT.

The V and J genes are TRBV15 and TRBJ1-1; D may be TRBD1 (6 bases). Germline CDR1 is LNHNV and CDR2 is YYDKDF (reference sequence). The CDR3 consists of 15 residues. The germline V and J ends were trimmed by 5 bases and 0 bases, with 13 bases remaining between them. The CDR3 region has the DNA TGTGCCACCAGCCCCCGGACAGTCATGAACACTGAAGCTTTCTTT. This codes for CATSPRTVMNTEAFF.

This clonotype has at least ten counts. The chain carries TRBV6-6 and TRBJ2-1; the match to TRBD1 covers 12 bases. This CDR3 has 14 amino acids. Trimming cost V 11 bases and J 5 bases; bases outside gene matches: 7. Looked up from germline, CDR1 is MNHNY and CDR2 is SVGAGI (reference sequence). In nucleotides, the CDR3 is TGTGCCGTCTTTGGGACAGGGGGCCACAATGAGCAGTTCTTC. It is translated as CAVFGTGGHNEQFF.

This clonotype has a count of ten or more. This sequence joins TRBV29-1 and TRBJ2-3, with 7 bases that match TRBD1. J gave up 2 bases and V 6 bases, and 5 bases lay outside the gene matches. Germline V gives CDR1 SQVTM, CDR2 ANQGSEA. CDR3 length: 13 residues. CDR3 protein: CSVQQGSTDTQYF. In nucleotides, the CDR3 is TGCAGCGTCCAACAGGGGTCCACAGATACGCAGTATTTT.

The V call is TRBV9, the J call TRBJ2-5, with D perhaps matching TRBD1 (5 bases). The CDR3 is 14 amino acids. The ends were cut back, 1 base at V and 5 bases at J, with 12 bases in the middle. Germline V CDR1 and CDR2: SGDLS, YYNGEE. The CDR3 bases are TGTGCCAGCAGCGTAAGGGGAATTCAGGAGACCCAGTACTTC. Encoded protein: CASSVRGIQETQYF.

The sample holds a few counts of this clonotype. CDR3 coding DNA: TGTGCCAGCAGCTTAGTAGCGGGGGGGCCCGAGTACGAGCAGTACTTC. It translates to CASSLVAGGPEYEQYF. This chain connects TRBV7-9 to TRBJ2-7; 11 bases fit TRBD2. Trimming took 1 base from V and 4 from J; bases not matched to a gene: 6. The CDR3 extends over 16 amino acids. Germline V CDR1 and CDR2: SEHNR, FQNEAQ (reference sequence). The whole variable domain, remainder taken from reference TRBV7-9 and TRBJ2-7, is DTGVSQNPRHKITKRGQNVTFRCDPISEHNRLYWYRQTLGQGPEFLTYFQNEAQLEKSRLLSDRFSAERPKGSFSTLEIQRTEQGDSAMYLCASSLVAGGPEYEQYFGPGTRLTVT.

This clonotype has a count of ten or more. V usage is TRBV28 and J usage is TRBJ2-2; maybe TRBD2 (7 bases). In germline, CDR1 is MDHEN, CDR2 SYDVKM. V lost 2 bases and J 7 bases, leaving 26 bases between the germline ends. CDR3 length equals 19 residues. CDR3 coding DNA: TGTGCCAGCAGTTTACCTGTTGGGGGGGCGAGGGATAATCTCGGGGAGCTGTTTTTT. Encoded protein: CASSLPVGGARDNLGELFF.

The CDR3 reads CASSQALQGMSSYNEQFF. The DNA for the CDR3 is TGCGCCAGCAGTCAAGCCCTACAGGGGATGTCCTCCTACAATGAGCAGTTCTTC. The chain is built from TRBV23-1 and TRBJ2-1; TRBD1 matches at 7 bases. TRBV23-1 is an ORF; its function is uncertain. The CDR3 consists of 18 residues. V lost 2 bases to trimming and J lost 0 bases; unmatched junction nucleotides: 10.

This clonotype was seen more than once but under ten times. The CDR3 loop reads CASSHWESNQPQHF. The CDR3 DNA follows: TGTGCCAGCAGCCACTGGGAGAGCAATCAGCCCCAGCATTTT. The chain carries TRBV12-3 or TRBV12-4 and TRBJ1-5; D not certain. This CDR3 is 14 amino acids long. Trimming took off 6 bases at V and 1 base at J, with 10 bases between the two ends.